Listed here are 6 T cell receptor beta chains from one sample, sequenced in a study of beta chain features in type 1 diabetes. Every bit of the isolated RNA underwent reverse transcription, so sequencing read expressed TCRB transcripts. Assay used: immunoSEQ multiplex PCR; TCRdb lists only in-frame clones, some missing. There are about 53,000 clones in the sample; 63% occur only once, and around 0.29% lies in the top ten. Which antigens these TCRs recognize remains unknown. Regarding the study as a whole: Type 1 diabetes patients had moderately but significantly shorter TCRB CDR3s in all four CD4+ subsets.

Material: stem cell memory CD4+ T cells from blood. These receptors all stem from a young woman with type 1 diabetes.

The genes are TRBV7-6 and TRBJ2-1; perhaps TRBD2 as D (5 bases). Looked up from germline, CDR1 is SGHVS and CDR2 is FNYEAQ. The length of the CDR3 is 15 residues. Trimming pared 1 base from V and 6 bases from J, leaving 13 bases between. The CDR3 nucleotides read TGTGCCAGCAGCTTAGAGGCTAGCACCGGCAATGAGCAGTTCTTC. Protein sequence: CASSLEASTGNEQFF.

The chain employs TRBV5-4 and TRBJ2-1; 12 bases are a match to TRBD1. The CDR3 extends over 15 amino acids. V was pared by 5 bases and J by 9 bases, with 9 bases of the junction left unmatched. Germline V gene sequence: CDR1 SGHNT, CDR2 YYREEE (reference sequence). CDR3 in amino acids: CASSQPGTGGREQFF. CDR3 in DNA: TGTGCCAGCAGTCAGCCGGGGACAGGGGGCCGTGAGCAGTTCTTC. The full variable domain, with the rest looked up from reference TRBV5-4 and TRBJ2-1, is ETGVTQSPTHLIKTRGQQVTLRCSSQSGHNTVSWYQQALGQGPQFIFQYYREEENGRGNFPPRFSGLQFPNYSSELNVNALELDDSALYLCASSQPGTGGREQFFGPGTRLTVL.

This chain joins TRBV29-1 and TRBJ1-1; a weak D match, TRBD1 (5 bases). CDR3 length equals 13 residues. V was pared by 0 bases and J by 4 bases, with 9 bases between. Germline V gene data show CDR1 as SQVTM and CDR2 as ANQGSEA. The CDR3 DNA follows: TGCAGCGTTGAAGAGGCGCAGGGCACTGAAGCTTTCTTT. Encoded protein: CSVEEAQGTEAFF.

This clone was detected a few times. The chain joins TRBV4-1 to TRBJ1-1; D is possibly TRBD1 (5 bases). This CDR3 region has 15 residues. The V end lost 0 bases, the J end lost 4 bases, and 12 bases lay between the germline ends. CDR1 is MGHRA, CDR2 YSYEKL, per germline. For the CDR3, the DNA is TGCGCCAGCAGCCAAGAGCCGGCGGGGGGCACTGAAGCTTTCTTT. Protein product: CASSQEPAGGTEAFF.

V gene TRBV19 combines with J gene TRBJ2-6; D not resolved. Germline V gene lookup returns CDR1 LNHDA and CDR2 SQIVND (reference sequence). The CDR3 is 15 amino acids. Trimming took 7 bases from V and 0 from J, leaving 10 bases between them. CDR3: CASTGFPSGANVLTF. The CDR3 bases are TGTGCCAGTACAGGTTTCCCCTCTGGGGCCAACGTCCTGACTTTC.

For the CDR3, the DNA is TGCGCCAGCAGCCCCGGAGTAGGGGGACAGGGATACTCCTACGAGCAGTACTTC. Translating it yields CASSPGVGGQGYSYEQYF. The J gene is TRBJ2-7, the V gene TRBV5-1; 9 bases are shared with TRBD1. The J segment lost 0 bases and the V segment lost 4 bases, leaving 14 bases of the junction unmatched. The germline V gene encodes CDR1 SGHRS and CDR2 YFSETQ. The length of the CDR3 is 18 residues. The full variable domain, in which reference TRBV5-1 and TRBJ2-7 provide the parts outside the CDR3, is KAGVTQTPRYLIKTRGQQVTLSCSPISGHRSVSWYQQTPGQGLQFLFEYFSETQRNKGNFPGRFSGRQFSNSRSEMNVSTLELGDSALYLCASSPGVGGQGYSYEQYFGPGTRLTVT.